This T cell receptor (beta chain) was found in a study of cytomegalovirus exposure and HLA in healthy donors. PCR involved 60 Vbeta and 13 Jbeta primers. Authors' methods: Per a later analysis, the number of unique TCR beta chains was around 80 million, of which around 9.9 million were shared. Generated by immunoSEQ multiplex PCR, the TCRdb table keeps only in-frame clones and is missing some. Clone size and the V and J calls come from that table; the DNA yielded D and trimming. The sample yields 100,000 or so clones, around two thirds seen once. Trimming left V 4 bases short and J 2 bases short, with 4 bases between. There are 12 residues in the CDR3. The germline V gene encodes CDR1 MNHNY and CDR2 SVGAGI (reference sequence).

The origin of this receptor is a human donor in good health. V gene TRBV6-6 combines with J gene TRBJ2-3; D unclear. Sequenced sample: PBMCs. DNA for the CDR3: TGTGCCAGCAGTTCTCCCACAGATACGCAGTATTTT. Protein sequence: CASSSPTDTQYF.